This TCR beta chain was captured by sequencing in a study of T cells after yellow fever vaccination. Conversion of TCR transcripts into cDNA relied on 5'RACE template switching, which added a universal primer site and UMIs. A single record per CDR3 protein comes from TCRdb applying MiXCR to the 5' RACE reads. Counted here are under 700,000 distinct CDR3 sequences, less than 20% occurring once; the ten biggest clones make up 17%. At least ten counts were recorded for this clonotype. What it binds is not known. Broader study findings: There was a small share of clonotypes that showed up in both the CD4 and CD8 compartments. Post-booster reappearance was seen for most primary-vaccination clones (roughly 96% CD4, around 90% CD8). Abundant bulk-population clonotypes could contaminate the FACS-sorted repertoires.

Germline CDR1 SGHKS, CDR2 YYEKEE (reference sequence). The CDR3 consists of 13 residues. Between the trimmed V and J ends, which lost 2 bases and 4 bases, there was a span of 8 bases. The TCR sequence derives from a man aged 18-30 years who received the YFV17D yellow fever vaccine. The chain combines TRBV5-5 with TRBJ2-3; D unclear. The input for sequencing was PBMCs, taken more than 4 days after the first yellow fever vaccination. CDR3 protein: CASSFDGPDTQYF. The CDR3 nucleotides read TGTGCCAGCAGCTTCGACGGGCCAGATACGCAGTATTTT.